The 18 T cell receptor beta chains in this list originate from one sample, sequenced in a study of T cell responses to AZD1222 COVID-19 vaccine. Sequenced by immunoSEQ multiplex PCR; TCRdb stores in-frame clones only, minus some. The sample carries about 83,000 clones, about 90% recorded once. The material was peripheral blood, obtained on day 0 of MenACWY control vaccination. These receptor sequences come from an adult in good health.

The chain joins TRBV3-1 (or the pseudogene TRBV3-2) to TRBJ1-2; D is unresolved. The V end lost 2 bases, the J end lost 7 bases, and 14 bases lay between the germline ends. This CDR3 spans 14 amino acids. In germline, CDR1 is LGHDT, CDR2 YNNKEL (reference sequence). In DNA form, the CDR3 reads TGTGCCAGCAGCCAATACGGACTCCCTGCTGGCTACACCTTC. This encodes CASSQYGLPAGYTF.

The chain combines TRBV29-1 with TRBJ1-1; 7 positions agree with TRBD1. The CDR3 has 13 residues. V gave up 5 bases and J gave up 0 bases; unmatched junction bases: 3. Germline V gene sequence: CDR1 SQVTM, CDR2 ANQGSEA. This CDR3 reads CSVSGGLNTEAFF. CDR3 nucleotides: TGCAGCGTTTCAGGGGGTTTGAACACTGAAGCTTTCTTT.

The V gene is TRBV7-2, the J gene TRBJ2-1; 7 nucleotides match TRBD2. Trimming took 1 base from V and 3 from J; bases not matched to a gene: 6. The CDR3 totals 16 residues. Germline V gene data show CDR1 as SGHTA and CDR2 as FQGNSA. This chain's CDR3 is CASSLDSGGSYNEQFF. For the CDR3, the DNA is TGTGCCAGCAGCTTAGATTCCGGCGGGAGCTACAATGAGCAGTTCTTC.

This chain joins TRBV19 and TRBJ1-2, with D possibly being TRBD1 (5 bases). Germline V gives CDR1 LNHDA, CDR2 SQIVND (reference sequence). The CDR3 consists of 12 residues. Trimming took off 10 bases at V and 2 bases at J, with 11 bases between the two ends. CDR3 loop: CATREANYGYTF. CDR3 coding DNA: TGTGCCACCAGGGAGGCAAACTATGGCTACACCTTC.

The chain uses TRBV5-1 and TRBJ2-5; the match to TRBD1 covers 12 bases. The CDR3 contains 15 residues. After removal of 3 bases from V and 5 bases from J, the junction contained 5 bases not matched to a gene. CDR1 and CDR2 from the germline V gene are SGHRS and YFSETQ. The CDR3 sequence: CASSSGQGAGETQYF. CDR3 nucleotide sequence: TGCGCCAGCAGCTCGGGACAGGGGGCGGGCGAGACCCAGTACTTC.

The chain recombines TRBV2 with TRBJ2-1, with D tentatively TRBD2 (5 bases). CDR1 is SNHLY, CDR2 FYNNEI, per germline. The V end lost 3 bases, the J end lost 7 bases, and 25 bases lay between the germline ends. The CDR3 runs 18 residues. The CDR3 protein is CASSDLPGRGSSRNEQFF. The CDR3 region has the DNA TGTGCCAGCAGTGACCTCCCGGGTAGAGGGAGTAGTAGAAATGAGCAGTTCTTC.

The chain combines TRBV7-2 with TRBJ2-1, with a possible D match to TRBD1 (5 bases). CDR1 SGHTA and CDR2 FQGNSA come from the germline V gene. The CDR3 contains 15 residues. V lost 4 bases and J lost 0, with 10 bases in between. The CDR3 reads CASSSKQGSYNEQFF. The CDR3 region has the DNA TGTGCCAGCAGCTCGAAGCAGGGCTCCTACAATGAGCAGTTCTTC.

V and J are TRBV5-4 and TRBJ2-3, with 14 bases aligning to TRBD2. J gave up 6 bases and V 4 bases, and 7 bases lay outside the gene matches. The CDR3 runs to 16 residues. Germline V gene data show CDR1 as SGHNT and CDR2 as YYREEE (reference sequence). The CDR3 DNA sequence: TGTGCCAGCAGCCCGGGACTAGCGGGAGAAATTGATACGCAGTATTTT. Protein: CASSPGLAGEIDTQYF.

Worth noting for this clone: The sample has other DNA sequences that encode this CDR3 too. This CDR3 reads CASSLGGAQPQHF. In DNA, the CDR3 is TGTGCCAGCAGTTTAGGAGGGGCTCAGCCCCAGCATTTT. The rearrangement joins TRBV12-3 or TRBV12-4 to TRBJ1-5; a weak D match, TRBD1 (5 bases). Trimming cost V 1 base and J 6 bases, with 7 bases left between them. This CDR3 comprises 13 residues.

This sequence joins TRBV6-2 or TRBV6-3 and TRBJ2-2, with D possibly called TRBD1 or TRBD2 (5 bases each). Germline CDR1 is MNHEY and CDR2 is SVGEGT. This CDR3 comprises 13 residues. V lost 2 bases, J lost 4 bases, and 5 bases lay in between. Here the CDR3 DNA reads TGTGCCAGCAGTTACGGGGGCACCGGGGAGCTGTTTTTT. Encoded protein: CASSYGGTGELFF.

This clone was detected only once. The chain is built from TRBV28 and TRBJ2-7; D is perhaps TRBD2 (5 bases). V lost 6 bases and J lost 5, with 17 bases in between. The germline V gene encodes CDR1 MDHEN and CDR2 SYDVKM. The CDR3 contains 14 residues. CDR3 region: CASSLPLLVDEQYF. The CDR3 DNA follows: TGTGCCAGCAGCCTGCCCTTACTAGTGGACGAGCAGTACTTC.

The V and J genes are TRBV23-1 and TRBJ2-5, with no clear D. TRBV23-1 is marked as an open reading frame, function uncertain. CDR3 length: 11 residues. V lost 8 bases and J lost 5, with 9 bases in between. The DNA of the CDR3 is TGCGCCAGCTGCCTCCCGGAGACCCAGTACTTC. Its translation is CASCLPETQYF.

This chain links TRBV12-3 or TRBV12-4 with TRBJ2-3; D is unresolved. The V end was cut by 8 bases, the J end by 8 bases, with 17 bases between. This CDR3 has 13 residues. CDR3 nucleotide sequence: TGTGCCAGCGGGCAGGCGACCGCCGGTACGCAGTATTTT. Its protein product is CASGQATAGTQYF.

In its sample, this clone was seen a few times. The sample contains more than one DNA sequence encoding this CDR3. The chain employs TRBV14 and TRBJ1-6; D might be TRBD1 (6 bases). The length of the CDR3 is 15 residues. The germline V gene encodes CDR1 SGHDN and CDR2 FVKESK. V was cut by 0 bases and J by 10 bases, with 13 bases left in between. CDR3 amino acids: CASSQDPRGRSPLHF. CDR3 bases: TGTGCCAGCAGCCAAGATCCCAGGGGACGATCACCCCTCCACTTT.

CDR3 nucleotides: TGTGCCAGCAGCGCCGGGGCAGATACGCAGTATTTT. It is translated as CASSAGADTQYF. The chain recombines TRBV5-6 with TRBJ2-3; a possible D gene is TRBD2 (5 bases). Trimming removed 4 bases from V and 4 bases from J, with 7 bases in between. The CDR3 has 12 amino acids. Germline V gives CDR1 SGHDT, CDR2 YYEEEE.

The CDR3 spells CASSKAGGVWYEQYF. The CDR3 nucleotides are TGTGCCAGCAGCAAAGCGGGAGGAGTCTGGTACGAGCAGTACTTC. The J gene is TRBJ2-7, the V gene TRBV6-2 or TRBV6-3, with TRBD2 identical over 9 bases. CDR3 size: 15 residues. V shed 6 bases, J shed 4 bases, and the junction held 10 bases outside the gene matches. Germline CDR1 is MNHEY and CDR2 is SVGEGT.

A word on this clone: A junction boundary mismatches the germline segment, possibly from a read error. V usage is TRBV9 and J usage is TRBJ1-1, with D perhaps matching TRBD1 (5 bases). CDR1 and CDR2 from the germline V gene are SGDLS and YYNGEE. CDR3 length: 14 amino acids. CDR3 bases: TGTGCCAGCAGCGTAGAGACTCAGGGCTCTGAACCTTTCTTT. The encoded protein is CASSVETQGSEPFF.

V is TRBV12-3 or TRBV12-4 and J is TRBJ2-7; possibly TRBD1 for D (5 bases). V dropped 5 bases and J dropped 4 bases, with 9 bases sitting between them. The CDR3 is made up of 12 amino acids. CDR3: CASSQQVYEQYF. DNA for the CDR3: TGTGCCAGCAGTCAACAGGTATACGAGCAGTACTTC.